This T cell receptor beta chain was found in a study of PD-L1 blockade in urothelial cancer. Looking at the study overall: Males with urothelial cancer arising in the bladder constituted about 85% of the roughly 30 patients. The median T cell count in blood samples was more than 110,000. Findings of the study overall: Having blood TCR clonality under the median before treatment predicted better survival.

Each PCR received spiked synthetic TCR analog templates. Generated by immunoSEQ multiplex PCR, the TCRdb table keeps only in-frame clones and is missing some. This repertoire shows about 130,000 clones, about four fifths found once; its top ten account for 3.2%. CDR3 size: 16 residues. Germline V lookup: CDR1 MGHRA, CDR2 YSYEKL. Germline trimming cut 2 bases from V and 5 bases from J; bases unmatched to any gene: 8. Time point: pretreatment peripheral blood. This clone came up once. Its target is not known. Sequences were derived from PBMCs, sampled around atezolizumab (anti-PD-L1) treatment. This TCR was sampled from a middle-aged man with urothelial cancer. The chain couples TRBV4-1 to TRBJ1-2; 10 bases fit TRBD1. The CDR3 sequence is CASSQRSDRGPYGYTF. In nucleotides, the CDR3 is TGCGCCAGCAGCCAACGATCCGACAGGGGGCCTTATGGCTACACCTTC.